This T cell receptor beta chain was sequenced during a study of regulatory dendritic cells for organ transplantation. The V and J ends lost 0 bases and 5 bases respectively, with 10 bases between them. Germline V gene sequence: CDR1 LNHNV, CDR2 YYDKDF (reference sequence). The CDR3 length is 14 residues. Sorted subsets were CFSE-labeled and cultured approximately 5 days with allogeneic dendritic cells. FACS sorted CD4+ or CD8+ T cells into CD45RA+ naive and CD45RO+ memory. Method: immunoSEQ multiplex PCR; TCRdb's copy keeps in-frame clones and lacks some. The repertoire has approximately 12,000 clones, around two thirds of them found once; the top ten carry 0.63%. As concerns this clone: The antigen is undetermined.

The gene calls are TRBV15 and TRBJ1-1, with D possibly being TRBD1 (5 bases). The sequencing input was naive CD4+ T cells from blood cultured with regulatory dendritic cells. Subset reported: CD45RA+ naive T cells. The source of this sequence is a human donor in good health. The chain's CDR3 is CATSRDRAETEAFF. The CDR3 nucleotides are TGTGCCACCAGCAGAGACAGGGCGGAGACTGAAGCTTTCTTT.